This entry concerns a single TCR beta chain. This specimen belongs to a study of blood T cell repertoires in COVID-19. Study details: Sources were T cells, B-cell-depleted T cells, or PBMCs; the material itself was cDNA or gDNA.

The repertoire was sequenced with immunoSEQ multiplex PCR; TCRdb's copy has only in-frame clones and lacks some. The table lists over 200,000 clones, 75% to 90% of them singletons, with approximately 5.3% in the top ten. The TCR originated in a human donor in a cohort sampled during active COVID-19. Sequenced material: peripheral blood.

The CDR3 bases are TGTGCCAGCAGCCTGACAGGAACCAAAGAGACCCAGTACTTC. This encodes CASSLTGTKETQYF. This chain joins TRBV7-9 and TRBJ2-5, with TRBD1 as a possible D gene (6 bases). The ends were cut back, 5 bases at V and 3 bases at J, with 13 bases in the middle. Germline V gene lookup returns CDR1 SEHNR and CDR2 FQNEAQ (reference sequence). This CDR3 is built from 14 residues.